These 21 T cell receptor beta chains share one sample of origin, sequenced in a study of cytomegalovirus exposure and HLA in healthy donors. PCR used 60 Vbeta primers and 13 Jbeta primers. Sequencing used immunoSEQ multiplex PCR; TCRdb keeps in-frame clones, though not all of them. The table records under 200,000 clones, roughly 77% of them present only once. The sample comprised PBMCs. The receptors derive from a male donor in good health and CMV-seronegative.

This chain connects TRBV5-1 to TRBJ2-5; D gene ambiguous. The J call may be wrong; the DNA end is better matched by TRBJ2-7. Per germline, CDR1 SGHRS and CDR2 YFSETQ. The CDR3 has 11 amino acids. In nucleotides, the CDR3 is TGCGCCAGCAGTCCAGGCTACGAGCAGTACTTC. Translating gives CASSPGYEQYF.

The rearrangement joins TRBV11-2 to TRBJ1-4; 7 nucleotides align to TRBD1. J was trimmed by 7 bases and V by 1 base; bases with no gene match: 3. This CDR3 is built from 14 residues. Germline CDR1 and CDR2: SGHAT and FQNNGV. CDR3 amino acids: CASSLGQGGEKLFF. In DNA form, the CDR3 reads TGTGCCAGCAGCTTAGGACAGGGAGGTGAAAAACTGTTTTTT.

This chain links TRBV7-7 with TRBJ1-1; D possibly corresponds to TRBD1 (5 bases). V was shortened by 5 bases and J by 0 bases, with 7 bases between the two germline ends. The germline CDR1 and CDR2 sequences are SSHAT and FNYEAQ (reference sequence). CDR3 length: 13 residues. The CDR3 loop is CASSATVNTEAFF. The CDR3 nucleotides read TGTGCCAGCAGCGCGACAGTGAACACTGAAGCTTTCTTT.

The sample holds a few counts of this clone. CDR3 protein: CASRYRSSYEQYF. For the CDR3, the DNA is TGTGCCAGCAGATACAGGAGCTCCTACGAGCAGTACTTC. The V and J genes are TRBV6-5 and TRBJ2-7, with D possibly being TRBD1 (5 bases). V lost 6 bases to trimming and J lost 0 bases, with 9 bases between them. The V gene's germline CDR1 is MNHEY and CDR2 SVGAGI. The length of the CDR3 is 13 residues.

This chain uses TRBV6-1 with TRBJ2-2; perhaps TRBD1 as D (6 bases). V was clipped by 8 bases and J by 4 bases, with 11 bases between them. The CDR3 sequence is 13 residues long. Germline V gene data show CDR1 as MNHNS and CDR2 as SASEGT. CDR3: CASGQGITGELFF. The CDR3 DNA follows: TGTGCCAGCGGGCAGGGGATCACCGGGGAGCTGTTTTTT.

The table lists this clone with a few counts. The rearrangement joins TRBV9 to TRBJ2-1, with TRBD1 as a possible D gene (5 bases). Deletions cut 0 bases from V and 2 bases from J, with 12 bases between. The CDR3 runs 16 residues. Germline CDR1 is SGDLS and CDR2 is YYNGEE. In DNA form, the CDR3 reads TGTGCCAGCAGCGTAGAGGGCCAGGGCCCCTACAATGAGCAGTTCTTC. It yields the protein CASSVEGQGPYNEQFF.

CDR3 in amino acids: CASSIGLGGSRGNQPQHF. The CDR3 region has the DNA TGTGCCAGTAGTATCGGATTGGGCGGTTCGAGGGGCAATCAGCCCCAGCATTTT. The V gene is TRBV19, the J gene TRBJ1-5, with D hard to call. The V end was cut by 3 bases, the J end by 2 bases, with 20 bases between. The CDR3 is made up of 18 amino acids. The V gene's germline CDR1 is LNHDA and CDR2 SQIVND (reference sequence).

The DNA of the CDR3 is TGTGCAAGTCGCTTAGAAGGGTCCGAGGAGGACTTC. Translated: CASRLEGSEEDF. The chain recombines TRBV12-2 with TRBJ2-7; TRBD2, the D gene given by the table, was not confirmed from the DNA. TRBV12-2 is tagged as a pseudogene. The CDR3 spans 12 residues.

The chain employs TRBV30 and TRBJ1-2, with D possibly being TRBD1 (5 bases). Trimming stripped 0 bases from V and 6 bases from J, with 11 bases between. Germline-derived CDR1 and CDR2 are GTSNPN and SVGIG (reference sequence). This CDR3 is 13 amino acids long. DNA for the CDR3: TGTGCCTGGAGTGTGGGGGGTTGGCATGGCTACACCTTC. It translates to CAWSVGGWHGYTF.

The DNA of the CDR3 is TGTGCCAGCAGCTTAGGACAGGGCACGCAGTATTTT. It encodes CASSLGQGTQYF. The V gene is TRBV7-8, the J gene TRBJ2-3; 7 bases agree with TRBD1. V was pared by 1 base and J by 9 bases, with 1 base of the junction left unmatched. Germline V gives CDR1 SGHVS, CDR2 FQNEAQ. The CDR3 contains 12 residues. The entire variable domain, with the rest obtained from reference TRBV7-8 and TRBJ2-3, is as follows: GAGVSQSPRYKVAKRGQDVALRCDPISGHVSLFWYQQALGQGPEFLTYFQNEAQLDKSGLPSDRFFAERPEGSVSTLKIQRTQQEDSAVYLCASSLGQGTQYFGPGTRLTVL.

V gene TRBV19 combines with J gene TRBJ1-1, with TRBD1 identical over 9 bases. The CDR3 contains 14 residues. From germline, CDR1 is LNHDA and CDR2 SQIVND (reference sequence). J gave up 5 bases and V 6 bases, and 7 bases lay outside the gene matches. The CDR3 reads CASRRQGVGTEAFF. The CDR3 DNA reads as TGTGCCAGTAGGAGACAGGGGGTCGGGACTGAAGCTTTCTTT.

The V and J genes are TRBV21-1 and TRBJ1-1. TRBV21-1 is listed as a pseudogene. The CDR3 is 8 amino acids. The CDR3 DNA sequence: TGTGCCAGAACCGGGGCTTTCTTT. Translating it yields CARTGAFF.

V usage is TRBV14 and J usage is TRBJ2-3; no definite D call. V was shortened by 0 bases and J by 4 bases, with 5 bases between the two germline ends. Germline V gene data show CDR1 as SGHDN and CDR2 as FVKESK. CDR3 length equals 13 residues. DNA for the CDR3: TGTGCCAGCAGCCAAGATCCTTCAGATACGCAGTATTTT. Translating it yields CASSQDPSDTQYF. The full variable domain, rest sourced from reference TRBV14 and TRBJ2-3, is EAGVTQFPSHSVIEKGQTVTLRCDPISGHDNLYWYRRVMGKEIKFLLHFVKESKQDESGMPNNRFLAERTGGTYSTLKVQPAELEDSGVYFCASSQDPSDTQYFGPGTRLTVL.

The chain couples TRBV9 to TRBJ2-3; weak D call: TRBD2 (7 bases). The CDR3 is 17 amino acids. Germline-derived CDR1 and CDR2 are SGDLS and YYNGEE. Trimming cost V 0 bases and J 2 bases, with 16 bases left between them. CDR3 in amino acids: CASSVDVGGGPTDTQYF. CDR3 nucleotides: TGTGCCAGCAGCGTAGACGTAGGCGGGGGCCCCACAGATACGCAGTATTTT.

V usage is TRBV6-6 and J usage is TRBJ1-6, with 9 positions matching TRBD1. Germline assignment: CDR1 MNHNY and CDR2 SVGAGI (reference sequence). V trimming: 4 bases; J trimming: 9 bases; junction bases outside the gene matches: 7. The CDR3 loop spans 15 amino acids. The CDR3 spells CASSFPGQGGSPLHF. CDR3 bases: TGTGCCAGCAGTTTTCCGGGACAGGGAGGTTCACCCCTCCACTTT.

This clone was seen more than once but under ten times. The chain combines TRBV6-5 with TRBJ2-5; a weak D match, TRBD1 (5 bases). Germline loops: CDR1 MNHEY, CDR2 SVGAGI. This CDR3 spans 16 amino acids. V was clipped by 2 bases and J by 3 bases, with 16 bases between them. CDR3 region: CASSYLGRERKETQYF. CDR3 nucleotide sequence: TGTGCCAGCAGTTACCTAGGCAGGGAAAGGAAAGAGACCCAGTACTTC.

This clone appeared a single time. V gene TRBV19 combines with J gene TRBJ1-1; the match to TRBD1 covers 8 bases. With 5 bases clipped from V and 6 bases from J, the junction kept 11 bases outside the gene matches. The CDR3 is 15 residues long. Germline CDR1 and CDR2: LNHDA and SQIVND (reference sequence). In nucleotides, the CDR3 is TGTGCCAGTAGTTGGGACAGGCCGACAACCTCTGAAGCTTTCTTT. Translated: CASSWDRPTTSEAFF. The whole variable domain, filled in from reference TRBV19 and TRBJ1-1, reads DGGITQSPKYLFRKEGQNVTLSCEQNLNHDAMYWYRQDPGQGLRLIYYSQIVNDFQKGDIAEGYSVSREKKESFPLTVTSAQKNPTAFYLCASSWDRPTTSEAFFGQGTRLTVV.

The J gene is TRBJ2-2, the V gene TRBV5-8, with TRBD1 identical over 8 bases. The CDR3 consists of 16 residues. J lost 5 bases, V lost 2 bases, and 8 bases had no gene match. The germline CDR1 and CDR2 sequences are SGHTS and YDEGEE. The CDR3 DNA reads as TGTGCCAGCAGCTTCTCGACAGGGGTTCGGACCGGGGAGCTGTTTTTT. Its translation: CASSFSTGVRTGELFF.

Here the CDR3 reads CASSSKAGILETQYF. In DNA form, the CDR3 reads TGTGCCAGCAGCTCCAAAGCGGGAATATTAGAGACCCAGTACTTC. V usage is TRBV7-3 and J usage is TRBJ2-5; the match to TRBD2 covers 7 bases. The CDR3 consists of 15 residues. Trimming cost V 4 bases and J 4 bases; bases outside gene matches: 9. Per the germline V gene, CDR1 is SGHTA and CDR2 is FQGTGA.

The J gene is TRBJ2-5, the V gene TRBV5-1, with TRBD2 as a possible D gene (6 bases). The CDR3 is 13 amino acids. Germline CDR1 SGHRS, CDR2 YFSETQ. Trimming removed 3 bases from V and 7 bases from J, with 13 bases in between. The CDR3 here is CASSSRALATQYF. DNA of the CDR3: TGCGCCAGCAGCTCGAGGGCACTAGCGACCCAGTACTTC.

The chain is built from TRBV6-1 and TRBJ1-2; D is perhaps TRBD1 (5 bases). V shed 2 bases and J shed 6 bases, with 10 bases lying between them. The CDR3 sequence is 13 residues long. Looked up from germline, CDR1 is MNHNS and CDR2 is SASEGT. The CDR3 coding sequence is TGTGCCAGCAGTGAACGGGGGTCGAATGGCTACACCTTC. Amino acid sequence: CASSERGSNGYTF.